Listed here are 26 T cell receptor beta chains from one sample, sequenced in a study of blood T cell repertoires in COVID-19. The method was immunoSEQ multiplex PCR; TCRdb's version includes in-frame clones alone and lacks a portion of them. Of about 200,000 clones in the sample, approximately 86% were seen once. What was sequenced was peripheral blood. These TCRs come from a woman aged 45-60 years with COVID-19, enrolled during active disease.

V is TRBV2 and J is TRBJ1-2; no firm D call. CDR3 length: 15 amino acids. CDR1 SNHLY and CDR2 FYNNEI come from the germline V gene. Trimming stripped 0 bases from V and 4 bases from J, with 12 bases between. The DNA for the CDR3 is TGTGCCAGCAGTGAAGCGCTAGTCGCGGGCTATGGCTACACCTTC. Protein sequence: CASSEALVAGYGYTF.

The chain links TRBV6-1 to TRBJ2-2; TRBD2 matches at 7 bases. The ends lost 3 bases at V and 7 bases at J; junction bases unmatched: 8. Per germline, CDR1 MNHNS and CDR2 SASEGT. This CDR3 spans 15 amino acids. CDR3 protein: CASSEGGSVGGELFF. CDR3 coding DNA: TGTGCCAGCAGTGAGGGAGGGAGCGTGGGCGGGGAGCTGTTTTTT.

V and J are TRBV11-2 and TRBJ2-7; 10 bases match TRBD1. This CDR3 is built from 15 residues. The V gene's germline CDR1 is SGHAT and CDR2 FQNNGV. The trim removed 4 bases at V and 0 bases at J, leaving 3 bases unmatched. In DNA, the CDR3 is TGTGCCAGCAGCTACCGGGACAGGGGCTCCTACGAGCAGTACGTC. Translating it yields CASSYRDRGSYEQYV.

The CDR3 bases are TGTGCCAGCAGTACTAGCGGGGGAACCACAGATACGCAGTATTTT. It is translated as CASSTSGGTTDTQYF. The V gene is TRBV2, the J gene TRBJ2-3; 11 positions match TRBD2. V was pared by 5 bases and J by 2 bases, with 3 bases of the junction left unmatched. The CDR3 is made up of 15 amino acids. Germline CDR1 SNHLY, CDR2 FYNNEI.

This rearrangement joins TRBV9 to TRBJ2-2, with D unresolved. CDR1 and CDR2 from the germline V gene are SGDLS and YYNGEE. CDR3 length: 12 residues. V gave up 3 bases and J gave up 6 bases, with 6 bases separating them. The CDR3 DNA reads TGTGCCAGCAGCGCTAACCCCGGGGAGCTGTTTTTT. As protein: CASSANPGELFF.

CDR3 in amino acids: CASSLHSPDTQYF. CDR3 sequence (DNA): TGTGCCAGCAGTTTGCACTCCCCGGATACGCAGTATTTT. The chain carries TRBV12-3 or TRBV12-4 and TRBJ2-3; no firm D call. V lost 3 bases to trimming and J lost 6 bases, with 10 bases between them. The CDR3 totals 13 residues.

This rearrangement joins TRBV19 to TRBJ1-5, with D possibly TRBD1 on 5 matching bases. V was cut by 7 bases and J by 3 bases, with 13 bases left in between. Germline CDR1 reads LNHDA; CDR2 reads SQIVND (reference sequence). The CDR3 length is 14 residues. The CDR3 DNA follows: TGTGCCAGTAAAGGGATAGGGGCCAATCAGCCCCAGCATTTT. It encodes CASKGIGANQPQHF.

The CDR3: CTSSRPPQRFTDTQYF. In DNA form, the CDR3 reads TGCACCAGCAGCCGACCCCCGCAGCGGTTCACAGATACGCAGTATTTT. J is TRBJ2-3 and V is TRBV1; TRBD2, the D gene given by the table, was not confirmed from the DNA. TRBV1 is assigned pseudogene status. This CDR3 spans 16 amino acids.

CDR3 loop: CASSPGRVQPQHF. The DNA of the CDR3 is TGTGCCAGCTCACCGGGGAGGGTTCAGCCCCAGCATTTT. The chain recombines TRBV18 with TRBJ1-5; unclear D gene. Deletions cut 3 bases from V and 6 bases from J, with 9 bases between. The length of the CDR3 is 13 residues. CDR1 and CDR2 from the germline V gene are KGHSH and LQKENI.

The chain carries TRBV24-1 and TRBJ2-7, with 7 nucleotides matching TRBD1. Germline CDR1 KGHDR, CDR2 SFDVKD. The CDR3 sequence is 14 residues long. The ends lost 8 bases at V and 6 bases at J; junction bases unmatched: 12. This chain's CDR3 is CATNLQGPSGEQYF. CDR3 coding DNA: TGTGCCACCAACCTACAGGGGCCATCGGGCGAGCAGTACTTC.

This chain connects TRBV3-1 (or the pseudogene TRBV3-2) to TRBJ1-2; D is perhaps TRBD1 (6 bases). V was cut by 0 bases and J by 5 bases, with 10 bases left in between. This CDR3 is built from 14 residues. CDR1 and CDR2 (germline): LGHDT, YNNKEL (reference sequence). The CDR3 reads CASSQDVQGYGYTF. For the CDR3, the DNA is TGTGCCAGCAGCCAAGATGTGCAGGGGTATGGCTACACCTTC.

DNA of the CDR3: TGTGCCAGCAGTTACTCTGTATGGGACAGGGGAGAAGCTTTCTTT. The encoded protein is CASSYSVWDRGEAFF. The chain uses TRBV6-5 and TRBJ1-1; TRBD1 matches 10 bases. Trimming removed 0 bases from V and 8 bases from J; junction bases left unmatched: 6. The CDR3 is 15 residues long. In germline, CDR1 is MNHEY, CDR2 SVGAGI.

This chain uses TRBV5-1 with TRBJ2-5, with 7 nucleotides matching TRBD1. CDR1 SGHRS and CDR2 YFSETQ come from the germline V gene. The CDR3 sequence is 13 residues long. The V segment lost 2 bases and the J segment 4 bases; nucleotides outside the gene matches: 2. CDR3 protein: CASSFYRGETQYF. The CDR3 DNA sequence: TGCGCCAGCAGCTTCTACAGGGGAGAGACCCAGTACTTC.

The V call is TRBV15, the J call TRBJ2-2, with unresolved D. Looked up from germline, CDR1 is LNHNV and CDR2 is YYDKDF (reference sequence). This CDR3 has 14 amino acids. Trimming shortened V by 2 bases and J by 9 bases, and 13 bases separated the two germline ends. The CDR3 DNA reads as TGTGCCACCAGCAGAAGTGGTAGCACACGGGAGCTGTTTTTT. It encodes CATSRSGSTRELFF.

This clone appeared a few times. The genes are TRBV14 and TRBJ1-1; the D is unclear. The V and J ends lost 1 base and 6 bases respectively, with 6 bases between them. The germline gives CDR1 SGHDN, CDR2 FVKESK. The CDR3 spans 12 residues. CDR3 coding DNA: TGTGCCAGCAGCCAAGGTGTAGCTGAAGCTTTCTTT. It codes for CASSQGVAEAFF. The full variable domain, with the rest looked up from reference TRBV14 and TRBJ1-1, is EAGVTQFPSHSVIEKGQTVTLRCDPISGHDNLYWYRRVMGKEIKFLLHFVKESKQDESGMPNNRFLAERTGGTYSTLKVQPAELEDSGVYFCASSQGVAEAFFGQGTRLTVV.

This clone was picked up one time. The rearrangement joins TRBV19 to TRBJ1-5; maybe TRBD1 (5 bases). From germline, CDR1 is LNHDA and CDR2 SQIVND (reference sequence). V lost 4 bases to trimming and J lost 2 bases, with 18 bases between them. This CDR3 is 17 amino acids long. CDR3 coding DNA: TGTGCCAGTAGTAGTAGGGGAGCGGGAATCGGCAATCAGCCCCAGCATTTT. Encoded protein: CASSSRGAGIGNQPQHF.

This chain connects TRBV7-6 to TRBJ2-3; 8 bases agree with TRBD2. V shed 2 bases, J shed 3 bases, and the junction held 4 bases outside the gene matches. CDR1 is SGHVS, CDR2 FNYEAQ, per germline. The CDR3 covers 15 residues. CDR3 loop: CASSLLRGGTDTQYF. In nucleotides, the CDR3 is TGTGCCAGCAGCTTATTACGGGGGGGAACAGATACGCAGTATTTT.

CDR3 residues: CASSPQQGNYGYTF. As DNA, the CDR3 is TGCGCCAGCAGCCCCCAACAGGGAAACTATGGCTACACCTTC. The chain combines TRBV4-1 with TRBJ1-2, with a tentative D call TRBD1 (6 bases). This CDR3 is 14 amino acids long. In germline, CDR1 is MGHRA, CDR2 YSYEKL. V lost 4 bases, J lost 2 bases, and 11 bases lay in between.

The V gene is TRBV11-3, the J gene TRBJ2-1; 9 bases map to TRBD2. This CDR3 is 17 amino acids long. The germline gives CDR1 SGHNT, CDR2 YENEEA. Trimming removed 1 base from V and 9 bases from J; junction bases left unmatched: 13. The CDR3 is CASSLGPWRGGDGEQFF. The CDR3 coding sequence is TGTGCCAGCAGCTTAGGCCCGTGGCGGGGGGGTGACGGTGAGCAGTTCTTC.

The rearrangement links TRBV5-1 to TRBJ2-3, with D maybe TRBD1 (6 bases). The CDR3 spans 14 residues. The V gene lost 0 bases and the J gene lost 4 bases, with 9 bases spanning the gap. Germline CDR1 SGHRS, CDR2 YFSETQ. CDR3 sequence: CASSLVQGPDTQYF. The CDR3 DNA reads as TGCGCCAGCAGCTTGGTGCAGGGGCCAGATACGCAGTATTTT.

This chain joins TRBV6-5 and TRBJ2-1; the D gene is possibly TRBD1 (6 bases). CDR1 MNHEY and CDR2 SVGAGI come from the germline V gene. This CDR3 has 15 residues. The ends were cut back, 8 bases at V and 0 bases at J, with 14 bases in the middle. CDR3 sequence: CASSPDRTSYNEQFF. The CDR3, as DNA: TGTGCCAGCTCCCCGGACAGAACCTCCTACAATGAGCAGTTCTTC.

The chain carries TRBV23-1 and TRBJ1-2, with 8 bases that match TRBD1. TRBV23-1 is an open reading frame whose function is uncertain. J lost 8 bases, V lost 3 bases, and 14 bases had no gene match. The length of the CDR3 is 16 residues. CDR3 DNA: TGCGCCAGCAGTCATTCTCCGGACAGGGTGGTGGGAGGCTACACCTTC. Protein sequence: CASSHSPDRVVGGYTF.

The gene calls are TRBV7-2 and TRBJ2-1, with D perhaps matching TRBD2 (6 bases). From germline, CDR1 is SGHTA and CDR2 FQGNSA. V lost 4 bases and J lost 5, with 15 bases in between. The CDR3 extends over 15 amino acids. CDR3 bases: TGTGCCAGCAGCTGGGCGCGGGATCAGCACAATGAGCAGTTCTTC. This encodes CASSWARDQHNEQFF. The full variable domain, its missing parts supplied by reference TRBV7-2 and TRBJ2-1, is GAGVSQSPSNKVTEKGKDVELRCDPISGHTALYWYRQSLGQGLEFLIYFQGNSAPDKSGLPSDRFSAERTGGSVSTLTIQRTQQEDSAVYLCASSWARDQHNEQFFGPGTRLTVL.

This chain connects TRBV5-6 to TRBJ2-2, with 9 positions matching TRBD2. CDR3 length equals 15 residues. V lost 1 base, J lost 9 bases, and 7 bases stayed unmatched. Germline CDR1 is SGHDT and CDR2 is YYEEEE. CDR3 DNA sequence: TGTGCCAGCAGCTTGACGGGACTAGCCCACCGGGAGCTGTTTTTT. Protein: CASSLTGLAHRELFF. Looking up the rest from reference TRBV5-6 and TRBJ2-2 gives the full variable domain: DAGVTQSPTHLIKTRGQQVTLRCSPKSGHDTVSWYQQALGQGPQFIFQYYEEEERQRGNFPDRFSGHQFPNYSSELNVNALLLGDSALYLCASSLTGLAHRELFFGEGSRLTVL.

The V gene is TRBV27, the J gene TRBJ1-1; D is possibly TRBD1 (5 bases). Germline CDR1 reads MNHEY; CDR2 reads SMNVEV (reference sequence). The CDR3 consists of 14 residues. V lost 6 bases to trimming and J lost 5 bases, with 16 bases between them. The CDR3 loop is CASSPGGGWTEAFF. CDR3 nucleotide sequence: TGTGCCAGCAGCCCCGGGGGGGGGTGGACTGAAGCTTTCTTT.

The chain is built from TRBV24-1 and TRBJ2-1; TRBD2 agrees at 11 bases. Germline V CDR1 and CDR2: KGHDR, SFDVKD. The CDR3 totals 15 residues. Trimming took 6 bases from V and 4 from J; bases not matched to a gene: 4. The CDR3 loop reads CATSFTSGGYNEQFF. CDR3 nucleotides: TGTGCCACCAGTTTTACTAGCGGGGGATACAATGAGCAGTTCTTC.